What follows are 14 T cell receptor beta chains derived from one specimen sequenced in a study of graft-versus-host responses after intestinal transplantation. Profiling relied on immunoSEQ multiplex PCR, and the TCRdb table lists in-frame clones only, not all of them. The profile shows around 110,000 clones, 80% to 90% of them singletons. For these TCRs, the target antigens are not known. The sample was unstimulated CD4+ T cells sorted from spleen or lymph node cells, taken before transplant. The origin of the receptors is a human donor who was the organ donor for an intestinal transplant.

The rearrangement uses TRBV7-9 and TRBJ1-2, with a possible D match to TRBD1 (5 bases). Germline lookup yields CDR1 SEHNR and CDR2 FQNEAQ (reference sequence). V dropped 2 bases and J dropped 8 bases, with 18 bases sitting between them. This CDR3 has 15 amino acids. This chain's CDR3 is CASSLYGGPGGGYTF. The CDR3 DNA sequence: TGTGCCAGCAGCTTATACGGCGGGCCCGGGGGGGGCTACACCTTC.

The chain uses TRBV30 and TRBJ2-7; D tentatively reads TRBD1 or TRBD2 (5 bases each). The V and J ends lost 4 bases and 0 bases respectively, with 10 bases between them. The CDR3 totals 13 residues. The germline V gene encodes CDR1 GTSNPN and CDR2 SVGIG (reference sequence). The CDR3, as DNA: TGTGCCTGGATGTGGGGGAGCTCCTACGAGCAGTACTTC. Protein product: CAWMWGSSYEQYF.

J is TRBJ1-1 and V is TRBV5-4; D unclear. The CDR3 has 15 residues. Trimming cost V 2 bases and J 1 base, with 12 bases left between them. Germline V CDR1 and CDR2: SGHNT, YYREEE (reference sequence). The CDR3 loop reads CASSLGRQPNTEAFF. For the CDR3, the DNA is TGTGCCAGCAGCTTAGGGCGGCAACCGAACACTGAAGCTTTCTTT. Complete variable domain (other parts from reference TRBV5-4 and TRBJ1-1): ETGVTQSPTHLIKTRGQQVTLRCSSQSGHNTVSWYQQALGQGPQFIFQYYREEENGRGNFPPRFSGLQFPNYSSELNVNALELDDSALYLCASSLGRQPNTEAFFGQGTRLTVV.

The genes are TRBV6-5 and TRBJ2-7; D is unclear. V lost 0 bases and J lost 6, with 6 bases in between. Germline CDR1 MNHEY, CDR2 SVGAGI. This CDR3 has 12 amino acids. The CDR3 here is CASSYSHGEQYF. The CDR3 DNA reads TGTGCCAGCAGTTACTCGCACGGCGAGCAGTACTTC.

The rearrangement joins TRBV27 to TRBJ2-2; TRBD2 agrees at 7 bases. From germline, CDR1 is MNHEY and CDR2 SMNVEV (reference sequence). This CDR3 has 15 amino acids. Germline trimming cut 2 bases from V and 2 bases from J; bases unmatched to any gene: 2. The CDR3, as DNA: TGTGCCAGCAGTTTAGCGGGGGTAAACACCGGGGAGCTGTTTTTT. Translating it yields CASSLAGVNTGELFF.

V usage is TRBV5-5 and J usage is TRBJ2-7; 8 nucleotides line up with TRBD1. The germline V gene encodes CDR1 SGHKS and CDR2 YYEKEE (reference sequence). This CDR3 is built from 14 residues. V lost 4 bases, J lost 4 bases, and 7 bases stayed unmatched. The CDR3 here is CASSPGTGRYEQYF. The DNA of the CDR3 is TGTGCCAGCAGCCCGGGGACAGGCCGATACGAGCAGTACTTC.

The chain carries TRBV28 and TRBJ2-5; TRBD1 matches 8 bases. The better agreement between TRBJ2-7 and the DNA end casts doubt on the J call. CDR3 length: 15 amino acids. In germline, CDR1 is MDHEN, CDR2 SYDVKM. In nucleotides, the CDR3 is TGTGCCAGCAGTTCCGCAGGGGGCCCCGTGTACGAGCAGTACTTC. Its translation: CASSSAGGPVYEQYF.

The genes are TRBV18 and TRBJ1-4, with 10 bases that match TRBD1. Germline CDR1 KGHSH, CDR2 LQKENI. The CDR3 runs to 15 residues. The V and J ends lost 0 bases and 8 bases, in that order; junction bases with no gene match: 3. The DNA for the CDR3 is TGTGCCAGCTCACCACCGTCGGACAGGGGGGAAAAACTGTTTTTT. It is translated as CASSPPSDRGEKLFF.

The V call is TRBV6-1, the J call TRBJ1-5, with 10 positions matching TRBD1. CDR1 and CDR2 (germline): MNHNS, SASEGT. The CDR3 totals 16 residues. The junction had 8 bases not matched to a gene; V was cut back by 3 bases and J by 6 bases. The CDR3 nucleotides read TGTGCCAGCAGTGACTTCAGACAGGGGGCCGGTCAGCCCCAGCATTTT. It codes for CASSDFRQGAGQPQHF.

The V gene is TRBV19, the J gene TRBJ1-5, with D maybe TRBD1 (6 bases). This CDR3 is built from 13 residues. V dropped 6 bases and J dropped 6 bases, with 12 bases sitting between them. Germline lookup yields CDR1 LNHDA and CDR2 SQIVND (reference sequence). For the CDR3, the DNA is TGTGCCAGTAGCCAGAGAGGGGGTCAGCCCCAGCATTTT. Protein product: CASSQRGGQPQHF.

This chain connects TRBV5-1 to TRBJ2-5; D may correspond to TRBD1 or TRBD2 (5 bases each). Trimming took off 2 bases at V and 5 bases at J, with 19 bases between the two ends. Germline loops: CDR1 SGHRS, CDR2 YFSETQ. The length of the CDR3 is 16 residues. CDR3: CASSFPEVGTRETQYF. The CDR3 coding sequence is TGCGCCAGCAGCTTTCCCGAGGTAGGGACGAGGGAGACCCAGTACTTC.

The J gene is TRBJ1-2, the V gene TRBV18; tentative D call: TRBD1 (5 bases). The CDR3 covers 15 residues. CDR1 KGHSH and CDR2 LQKENI come from the germline V gene. Between the trimmed V and J ends, which lost 3 bases and 0 bases, there was a span of 11 bases. CDR3 loop: CASSPLGGPNYGYTF. The CDR3 DNA follows: TGTGCCAGCTCACCCCTTGGGGGACCTAACTATGGCTACACCTTC.

This clone was detected once. The chain links TRBV10-1 to TRBJ2-5, with TRBD1 as a possible D gene (5 bases). The CDR3 is 13 residues long. CDR1 and CDR2 (germline): WNHNN, SYGVQD (reference sequence). Trimming cost V 0 bases and J 7 bases, with 9 bases left between them. In DNA form, the CDR3 reads TGCGCCAGCAGTGAGTCCAGGGATGCGACCCAGTACTTC. This gives the protein CASSESRDATQYF.

This clone was seen just once. The chain couples TRBV15 to TRBJ1-2; maybe TRBD1 (5 bases). The CDR3 totals 16 residues. Trimming left V 5 bases short and J 0 bases short, with 16 bases between. Germline V gives CDR1 LNHNV, CDR2 YYDKDF (reference sequence). Here the CDR3 DNA reads TGTGCCACCAGCGTTGCCGGGACGGCAGCTAACTATGGCTACACCTTC. It is translated as CATSVAGTAANYGYTF.